Shown below are 14 T cell receptor beta chains from a single sample sequenced in a study of CD8 T cells in ankylosing spondylitis. Each CDR3 protein gets one entry after TCRdb re-called the 5' RACE reads with MiXCR. The sample records around 230,000 distinct CDR3 sequences, roughly 8.6% being singletons. Material: blood, either unsorted or a sorted T cell fraction (not recorded which). Source of these receptors: a male donor with ankylosing spondylitis or in good health (not recorded which).

This clonotype has a count of ten or more. The V and J genes are TRBV20-1 and TRBJ1-3, with D unclear. The ends were cut back, 5 bases at V and 5 bases at J, with 13 bases in the middle. CDR3 length equals 13 residues. CDR1 DFQATT and CDR2 SNEGSKA come from the germline V gene (reference sequence). CDR3 sequence: CSAPTPTRNTIYF. The DNA for the CDR3 is TGCAGTGCTCCAACCCCGACCCGAAACACCATATATTTT.

The V call is TRBV12-3 or TRBV12-4, the J call TRBJ2-5, with D possibly matching TRBD1 (6 bases). The CDR3 is 15 amino acids. Trimming took off 2 bases at V and 5 bases at J, with 15 bases between the two ends. The CDR3 is CASSLRQGSGETQYF. The CDR3 nucleotides are TGTGCCAGCAGTTTAAGGCAGGGGTCGGGCGAGACCCAGTACTTC.

This clonotype was detected ten times or more. This chain links TRBV7-2 with TRBJ2-7; possible D gene TRBD2, 6 bases. V was shortened by 3 bases and J by 2 bases, with 14 bases between the two germline ends. The CDR3 runs 15 residues. Germline-derived CDR1 and CDR2 are SGHTA and FQGNSA. The CDR3 DNA sequence: TGTGCCAGCAGCTTCTATAGCGGAACAACCTACGAGCAGTACTTC. Translated, it gives CASSFYSGTTYEQYF.

This clonotype came up many times. The V and J genes are TRBV12-3 or TRBV12-4 and TRBJ2-4, with D possibly matching TRBD2 (5 bases). The CDR3 runs to 14 residues. V lost 3 bases, J lost 6 bases, and 12 bases lay in between. CDR3 sequence reads: CASSLESGGNIQYF. Here the CDR3 DNA reads TGTGCCAGCAGTTTGGAGTCAGGAGGAAACATTCAGTACTTC.

The chain has TRBV6-2 or TRBV6-3 and TRBJ2-1, with 7 bases identical to TRBD2. Germline V CDR1 and CDR2: MNHEY, SVGEGT. The V segment lost 2 bases and the J segment 9 bases; nucleotides outside the gene matches: 7. The CDR3 consists of 14 residues. The CDR3 nucleotides are TGTGCCAGCAGTTACACAGTCGGGACTATTGAGCAGTTCTTC. It encodes CASSYTVGTIEQFF.

This clonotype was seen repeatedly, ten times or more. The V and J genes are TRBV20-1 and TRBJ2-5, with 10 nucleotides matching TRBD2. The length of the CDR3 is 14 residues. The germline V gene has CDR1 DFQATT and CDR2 SNEGSKA (reference sequence). V shed 3 bases and J 4 bases; nucleotides not matched to a gene: 5. CDR3 in DNA: TGCAGTGCTAGTAAGCGGGAGGGCCGAGAGACCCAGTACTTC. Translating gives CSASKREGRETQYF.

This clonotype came up many times. V gene TRBV5-1 combines with J gene TRBJ2-3; 9 nucleotides align to TRBD2. The ends lost 0 bases at V and 2 bases at J; junction bases unmatched: 10. The CDR3 is made up of 18 amino acids. Germline V gene sequence: CDR1 SGHRS, CDR2 YFSETQ. Here the CDR3 reads CASSLEGVTSGYTDTQYF. DNA of the CDR3: TGCGCCAGCAGCTTGGAAGGCGTGACTAGCGGATACACAGATACGCAGTATTTT.

Many counts were recorded for this clonotype. The chain recombines TRBV6-1 with TRBJ2-2; 10 bases line up with TRBD2. CDR1 is MNHNS, CDR2 SASEGT, per germline. Trimming took 1 base from V and 2 from J; bases not matched to a gene: 13. The CDR3 runs to 20 residues. As DNA, the CDR3 is TGTGCCAGCAGTGAAGGGGTTTGGCTAGCGGGAGTGGTTAACACCGGGGAGCTGTTTTTT. Amino acids: CASSEGVWLAGVVNTGELFF.

This clonotype occurred many times. The chain recombines TRBV5-5 with TRBJ1-2; TRBD1 matches 9 bases. CDR3 length: 13 amino acids. Germline CDR1 is SGHKS and CDR2 is YYEKEE (reference sequence). The V and J ends lost 4 bases and 8 bases, in that order; junction bases with no gene match: 6. CDR3 in amino acids: CASSQDRGRGYTF. Here the CDR3 DNA reads TGTGCCAGCAGCCAGGACAGGGGACGGGGCTACACCTTC. Full variable domain (rest looked up from reference TRBV5-5 and TRBJ1-2): DAGVTQSPTHLIKTRGQQVTLRCSPISGHKSVSWYQQVLGQGPQFIFQYYEKEERGRGNFPDRFSARQFPNYSSELNVNALLLGDSALYLCASSQDRGRGYTFGSGTRLTVV.

This clonotype was counted at least ten times. CDR3 DNA: TGCAGTGCTAGAGATAGCAGGAGGAGCACAGATACGCAGTATTTT. Its protein is CSARDSRRSTDTQYF. The chain uses TRBV20-1 and TRBJ2-3, with D possibly being TRBD2 (5 bases). V was shortened by 0 bases and J by 0 bases, with 10 bases between the two germline ends. The CDR3 has 15 amino acids. Germline V gene data show CDR1 as DFQATT and CDR2 as SNEGSKA (reference sequence).

The chain recombines TRBV5-1 with TRBJ2-5, with 7 bases identical to TRBD1. Trimming removed 0 bases from V and 4 bases from J; junction bases left unmatched: 6. CDR1 and CDR2 from the germline V gene are SGHRS and YFSETQ. CDR3 length equals 15 residues. The CDR3 reads CASSLEPRDRETQYF. DNA of the CDR3: TGCGCCAGCAGCTTGGAACCCCGGGACAGAGAGACCCAGTACTTC.

This clonotype was seen at least ten times. The chain uses TRBV12-3 or TRBV12-4 and TRBJ1-1, with D possibly being TRBD1 (6 bases). This CDR3 comprises 14 residues. V lost 3 bases, J lost 7 bases, and 15 bases lay in between. In DNA form, the CDR3 reads TGTGCCAGCAGTTTCTTATTAGGGGGGGATGAAGCTTTCTTT. Translated: CASSFLLGGDEAFF.

There are many counts of this clonotype. The chain couples TRBV20-1 to TRBJ1-1; TRBD1 matches 7 bases. Trimming cost V 5 bases and J 8 bases; bases outside gene matches: 8. The CDR3 is 12 residues long. Germline loops: CDR1 DFQATT, CDR2 SNEGSKA (reference sequence). The CDR3, as DNA: TGCAGTGCTCCCGTCTTGGACAGGGAAGCTTTCTTT. Its protein is CSAPVLDREAFF.

This clonotype was recorded at least ten times. The J gene is TRBJ2-1, the V gene TRBV4-3; 9 nucleotides line up with TRBD2. The CDR3 contains 16 residues. Germline V lookup: CDR1 LGHNA, CDR2 YSLEER. V shed 0 bases, J shed 5 bases, and the junction held 5 bases outside the gene matches. CDR3 DNA sequence: TGCGCCAGCAGCCAAGAAGTGGGCGGGAGGGACAATGAGCAGTTCTTC. This codes for CASSQEVGGRDNEQFF.